These 10 T cell receptor beta chains came from one sample sequenced in a study of T-cell memory formation after mild COVID-19. TCRdb re-called the 5' RACE reads with MiXCR, one entry per CDR3 protein. Altogether 580,000 or so distinct CDR3 sequences are present, approximately 15% being singletons, with the ten largest covering 8.1%. The specimen was PBMCs or a T cell subset sorted from them (not recorded which). The receptors originated from an adult woman who had mild COVID-19 (a few samples of this study predate the infection). Cell type and time point are not known.

This clonotype was detected a few times. The chain employs TRBV6-5 and TRBJ2-7; TRBD1 matches at 8 bases. The CDR3 totals 14 residues. V lost 4 bases, J lost 8 bases, and 10 bases stayed unmatched. Germline CDR1 is MNHEY and CDR2 is SVGAGI. The CDR3 DNA is TGTGCCAGCAGTTCTCGGGAGACAGGGGTAAAGCAGTACTTC. This gives the protein CASSSRETGVKQYF.

This sequence joins TRBV12-3 or TRBV12-4 and TRBJ1-2; possibly TRBD1 for D (5 bases). Trimming took 4 bases from V and 5 from J, leaving 11 bases between them. This CDR3 has 13 amino acids. The CDR3 DNA reads as TGTGCCAGCAGTTCTAACCCAGGGTATGGCTACACCTTC. It yields the protein CASSSNPGYGYTF.

This clonotype showed up just a few times. The V gene is TRBV19, the J gene TRBJ2-6; TRBD1 matches at 9 bases. The CDR3 length is 18 residues. Germline CDR1 reads LNHDA; CDR2 reads SQIVND (reference sequence). The J segment lost 0 bases and the V segment lost 5 bases, leaving 8 bases of the junction unmatched. CDR3 bases: TGTGCCAGTAGTGTCCCGGGACAGGGAGTCTCTGGGGCCAACGTCCTGACTTTC. It encodes CASSVPGQGVSGANVLTF.

This chain uses TRBV20-1 with TRBJ2-3, with TRBD1 as a possible D gene (5 bases). The germline V and J ends were trimmed by 3 bases and 2 bases, with 18 bases remaining between them. The CDR3 consists of 16 residues. The germline CDR1 and CDR2 sequences are DFQATT and SNEGSKA (reference sequence). The CDR3 region is CSARNGFGHNTDTQYF. The CDR3 DNA reads as TGCAGTGCTAGGAATGGATTCGGACACAACACAGATACGCAGTATTTT.

The gene calls are TRBV30 and TRBJ2-3; 14 positions match TRBD2. Per the germline V gene, CDR1 is GTSNPN and CDR2 is SVGIG (reference sequence). The J segment lost 0 bases and the V segment lost 6 bases, leaving 5 bases of the junction unmatched. This CDR3 comprises 16 residues. This CDR3 is CACSGTSGGSTDTQYF. In DNA, the CDR3 is TGTGCCTGCTCCGGGACTAGCGGGGGAAGCACAGATACGCAGTATTTT.

This chain connects TRBV5-4 to TRBJ2-5, with D hard to call. CDR3 length: 15 residues. Trimming left V 4 bases short and J 4 bases short, with 17 bases between. Germline CDR1 reads SGHNT; CDR2 reads YYREEE (reference sequence). The CDR3 nucleotides are TGTGCCAGCAGCCCGCGGCTGGGTGTCGGAGAGACCCAGTACTTC. It specifies CASSPRLGVGETQYF.

The chain has TRBV19 and TRBJ2-7, with D uncertain. CDR3 length: 13 amino acids. In germline, CDR1 is LNHDA, CDR2 SQIVND (reference sequence). Trimming took 0 bases from V and 4 from J, leaving 7 bases between them. In DNA, the CDR3 is TGTGCCAGTAGTATAGATGGGTATTACGAGCAGTACTTC. This gives the protein CASSIDGYYEQYF.

In this sample, this clonotype turned up a few times. The rearrangement uses TRBV30 and TRBJ2-1; TRBD2 is a possible D gene (5 bases). CDR3 length: 14 residues. Between the trimmed V and J ends, which lost 1 base and 6 bases, there was a span of 13 bases. CDR1 and CDR2 from the germline V gene are GTSNPN and SVGIG (reference sequence). DNA for the CDR3: TGTGCCTGGAGTGAAAGGACTCTCTCCAATGAGCAGTTCTTC. Encoded protein: CAWSERTLSNEQFF. Looking up the rest from reference TRBV30 and TRBJ2-1 gives the full variable domain: SQTIHQWPATLVQPVGSPLSLECTVEGTSNPNLYWYRQAAGRGLQLLFYSVGIGQISSEVPQNLSASRPQDRQFILSSKKLLLSDSGFYLCAWSERTLSNEQFFGPGTRLTVL.

This clonotype was counted only a few times. This chain joins TRBV6-5 and TRBJ1-2; D is perhaps TRBD1 (5 bases). V lost 0 bases, J lost 4 bases, and 9 bases lay in between. The germline gives CDR1 MNHEY, CDR2 SVGAGI. This CDR3 region has 14 residues. The CDR3 DNA follows: TGTGCCAGCAGTTACTCGAAGGGGCTCTATGGCTACACCTTC. Its translation: CASSYSKGLYGYTF.

The chain is built from TRBV6-5 and TRBJ2-2; D not resolved. The CDR3 runs 14 residues. With 2 bases removed from V and 1 base from J, the gap between germline ends came to 5 bases. Germline V gene lookup returns CDR1 MNHEY and CDR2 SVGAGI. CDR3 sequence: CASSYDWNTGELFF. In DNA form, the CDR3 reads TGTGCCAGCAGTTACGACTGGAACACCGGGGAGCTGTTTTTT.